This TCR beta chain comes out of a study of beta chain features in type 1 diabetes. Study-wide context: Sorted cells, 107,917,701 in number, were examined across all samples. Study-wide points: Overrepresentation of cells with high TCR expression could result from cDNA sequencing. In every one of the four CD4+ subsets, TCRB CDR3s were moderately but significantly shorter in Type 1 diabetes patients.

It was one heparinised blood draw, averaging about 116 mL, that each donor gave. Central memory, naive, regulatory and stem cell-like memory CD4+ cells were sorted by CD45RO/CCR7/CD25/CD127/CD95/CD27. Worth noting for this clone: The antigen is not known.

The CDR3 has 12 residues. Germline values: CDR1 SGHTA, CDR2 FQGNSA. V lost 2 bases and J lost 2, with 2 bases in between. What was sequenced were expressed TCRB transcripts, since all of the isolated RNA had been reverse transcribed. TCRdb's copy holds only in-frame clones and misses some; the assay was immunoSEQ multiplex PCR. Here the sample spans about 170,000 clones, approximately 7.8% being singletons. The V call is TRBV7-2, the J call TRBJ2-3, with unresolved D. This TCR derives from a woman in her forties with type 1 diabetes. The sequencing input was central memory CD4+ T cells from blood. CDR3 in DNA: TGTGCCAGCAGCTTACACACAGATACGCAGTATTTT. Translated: CASSLHTDTQYF.